Below, 29 T cell receptor beta chains from the same sample are listed, as sequenced in a study of TIL therapy for anti-PD-1-resistant metastatic lung cancer. Time point: pre-treatment sample, taken before nivolumab and TIL therapy. The libraries were made with immunoSEQ v3. Repertoires were generated with immunoSEQ multiplex PCR, while TCRdb's copy carries only in-frame clones and drops some. The sample includes more than 35,000 clones, around 70% of them seen just once. The source was blood, collected at baseline. The receptors derive from a person aged 25 to 79 with non-small cell lung cancer.

V usage is TRBV7-3 and J usage is TRBJ2-3; 9 bases agree with TRBD2. CDR1 is SGHTA, CDR2 FQGTGA, per germline. After removal of 5 bases from V and 3 bases from J, the junction contained 6 bases not matched to a gene. This CDR3 has 15 residues. The CDR3 DNA sequence: TGTGCCAGCAGCAAAGCGGGGGGAATAACAGATACGCAGTATTTT. Its translation: CASSKAGGITDTQYF.

The chain has TRBV7-9 and TRBJ1-2, with a possible D match to TRBD1 (6 bases). In germline, CDR1 is SEHNR, CDR2 FQNEAQ (reference sequence). V lost 5 bases, J lost 1 base, and 11 bases lay in between. This CDR3 is 14 amino acids long. The CDR3, as DNA: TGTGCCAGCAGCGCAAGGGGGTATAACTATGGCTACACCTTC. This gives the protein CASSARGYNYGYTF.

The chain uses TRBV19 and TRBJ2-7, with D unresolved. The CDR3 length is 15 residues. In germline, CDR1 is LNHDA, CDR2 SQIVND (reference sequence). V lost 0 bases, J lost 6 bases, and 15 bases lay in between. CDR3 residues: CASSIDPGSVLEQYF. In DNA, the CDR3 is TGTGCCAGTAGTATAGATCCCGGATCGGTCCTCGAGCAGTACTTC.

V usage is TRBV30 and J usage is TRBJ1-2; weak D call: TRBD1 (5 bases). V lost 1 base and J 8 bases, leaving 26 bases between the germline ends. The CDR3 is made up of 17 amino acids. The germline V gene encodes CDR1 GTSNPN and CDR2 SVGIG (reference sequence). The CDR3 region has the DNA TGTGCCTGGAGTGCCGTGGGGCCTGGCAGCCTTTTTGTGGGCTACACCTTC. Translating gives CAWSAVGPGSLFVGYTF.

The chain couples TRBV7-2 to TRBJ2-7, with D possibly matching TRBD1 (5 bases). The CDR3 length is 15 residues. Germline V gene lookup returns CDR1 SGHTA and CDR2 FQGNSA. V was pared by 5 bases and J by 4 bases, with 18 bases between. CDR3 sequence: CASSPAPTDLYEQYF. The CDR3 DNA sequence: TGTGCCAGCAGCCCGGCCCCGACAGATTTATACGAGCAGTACTTC. Together with reference TRBV7-2 and TRBJ2-7, the CDR3 gives the full variable domain: GAGVSQSPSNKVTEKGKDVELRCDPISGHTALYWYRQSLGQGLEFLIYFQGNSAPDKSGLPSDRFSAERTGGSVSTLTIQRTQQEDSAVYLCASSPAPTDLYEQYFGPGTRLTVT.

The chain carries TRBV29-1 and TRBJ2-7, with TRBD1 identical over 9 bases. Germline-derived CDR1 and CDR2 are SQVTM and ANQGSEA. The V gene end was trimmed by 6 bases and the J gene end by 6 bases; junction bases not matched to a gene: 3. The CDR3 totals 11 residues. Written as DNA, the CDR3 is TGCAGCGTACGGACAGGGGTCGAGCAGTACTTC. As protein: CSVRTGVEQYF.

This sequence joins TRBV18 and TRBJ2-1, with 8 bases aligning to TRBD2. The CDR3 covers 19 residues. From germline, CDR1 is KGHSH and CDR2 LQKENI. V lost 3 bases to trimming and J lost 4 bases; unmatched junction nucleotides: 17. The CDR3 DNA reads as TGTGCCAGCTCACCCCTACAGGGCAAGACGGGAGGGATATACAATGAGCAGTTCTTC. This gives the protein CASSPLQGKTGGIYNEQFF.

V gene TRBV6-5 combines with J gene TRBJ1-1; the D is unclear. The CDR3 loop spans 11 amino acids. With 6 bases removed from V and 2 bases from J, the gap between germline ends came to 4 bases. Germline loops: CDR1 MNHEY, CDR2 SVGAGI. This chain's CDR3 is CASRGNTEAFF. The CDR3 DNA reads as TGTGCCAGCAGAGGTAACACTGAAGCTTTCTTT.

The rearrangement links TRBV5-4 to TRBJ2-1; 11 positions agree with TRBD2. V gave up 2 bases and J gave up 6 bases; unmatched junction bases: 4. Germline lookup yields CDR1 SGHNT and CDR2 YYREEE (reference sequence). The CDR3 consists of 15 residues. CDR3 nucleotides: TGTGCCAGCAGCTTCGGACTAGCGGGTAGCAATGAGCAGTTCTTC. It is translated as CASSFGLAGSNEQFF.

This chain joins TRBV4-3 and TRBJ1-1, with D possibly TRBD1 on 6 matching bases. The CDR3 consists of 15 residues. The V gene lost 0 bases and the J gene lost 2 bases, with 10 bases spanning the gap. Germline V gene data show CDR1 as LGHNA and CDR2 as YSLEER. The CDR3 DNA is TGCGCCAGCAGCCAAGATTGGGGGGGCAACACTGAAGCTTTCTTT. It translates to CASSQDWGGNTEAFF.

The chain recombines TRBV11-1 with TRBJ1-1; D uncertain. Germline values: CDR1 SGHAT, CDR2 FQDESV (reference sequence). The CDR3 has 14 residues. Deletions cut 2 bases from V and 1 base from J, with 8 bases between. This CDR3 is CASSLRAKNTEAFF. CDR3 in DNA: TGTGCCAGCAGCTTAAGGGCCAAGAACACTGAAGCTTTCTTT.

This chain joins TRBV10-3 and TRBJ2-2; D not certain. Germline CDR1 reads ENHRY; CDR2 reads SYGVKD. CDR3 length: 13 amino acids. Trimming removed 3 bases from V and 5 bases from J, with 7 bases in between. CDR3 loop: CAISEVGTGELFF. DNA of the CDR3: TGTGCCATCAGTGAAGTGGGGACCGGGGAGCTGTTTTTT.

V usage is TRBV6-1 and J usage is TRBJ2-1; no reliable D call. Trimming removed 4 bases from V and 4 bases from J, with 8 bases in between. The CDR3 sequence is 13 residues long. Germline CDR1 is MNHNS and CDR2 is SASEGT. In nucleotides, the CDR3 is TGTGCCAGCAGTGGGACGGAGTACAATGAGCAGTTCTTC. Translated, it gives CASSGTEYNEQFF.

This clone is a singleton in its sample. The V call is TRBV18, the J call TRBJ2-5; no firm D call. The CDR3 runs 12 residues. Germline loops: CDR1 KGHSH, CDR2 LQKENI. Trimming removed 6 bases at V and 5 bases at J, with 10 bases between. The CDR3 nucleotides read TGTGCCAGCTCCCACGTCGAGGAGACCCAGTACTTC. As protein: CASSHVEETQYF.

The chain has TRBV7-3 and TRBJ2-1; no definite D call. Germline lookup yields CDR1 SGHTA and CDR2 FQGTGA. The V gene lost 4 bases and the J gene lost 2 bases, with 9 bases spanning the gap. The CDR3 has 14 amino acids. CDR3 coding DNA: TGTGCCAGCAGCTCTTCCCCACCCTACAATGAGCAGTTCTTC. This codes for CASSSSPPYNEQFF.

The rearrangement joins TRBV6-5 to TRBJ1-5, with D hard to call. V was shortened by 8 bases and J by 1 base, with 3 bases between the two germline ends. The CDR3 loop spans 11 amino acids. Germline values: CDR1 MNHEY, CDR2 SVGAGI. CDR3 residues: CASGSNQPQHF. The CDR3 bases are TGTGCCAGCGGAAGCAATCAGCCCCAGCATTTT.

V is TRBV4-2 and J is TRBJ1-2; D may be TRBD1 (6 bases). The V and J ends lost 1 base and 1 base respectively, with 16 bases between them. Germline CDR1 reads LGHNA; CDR2 reads YNFKEQ. The CDR3 runs 17 residues. This CDR3 is CASSQVSEGGLNYGYTF. Here the CDR3 DNA reads TGTGCCAGCAGCCAAGTATCCGAAGGGGGGCTTAACTATGGCTACACCTTC.

This clone was seen a few times. This sequence joins TRBV28 and TRBJ1-1; D gene unclear. V lost 3 bases to trimming and J lost 3 bases, with 14 bases between them. Germline CDR1 reads MDHEN; CDR2 reads SYDVKM. The CDR3 has 15 amino acids. The CDR3 DNA reads TGTGCCAGCAGTTTCGGGTCCCTCGGGGACACTGAAGCTTTCTTT. Encoded protein: CASSFGSLGDTEAFF. The full variable domain, completed using reference TRBV28 and TRBJ1-1, is DVKVTQSSRYLVKRTGEKVFLECVQDMDHENMFWYRQDPGLGLRLIYFSYDVKMKEKGDIPEGYSVSREKKERFSLILESASTNQTSMYLCASSFGSLGDTEAFFGQGTRLTVV.

The gene calls are TRBV7-2 and TRBJ1-5, with unresolved D. Trimming pared 1 base from V and 2 bases from J, leaving 6 bases between. Per germline, CDR1 SGHTA and CDR2 FQGNSA. The CDR3 has 14 residues. CDR3 loop: CASSLETGNQPQHF. Written as DNA, the CDR3 is TGTGCCAGCAGCTTAGAAACCGGCAATCAGCCCCAGCATTTT.

The V and J genes are TRBV18 and TRBJ1-2; D perhaps matches TRBD1 (5 bases). Germline V gene data show CDR1 as KGHSH and CDR2 as LQKENI. Trimming removed 2 bases at V and 8 bases at J, with 24 bases between. The length of the CDR3 is 17 residues. Here the CDR3 reads CASSPTTGTGIGEGYTF. The CDR3 bases are TGTGCCAGCTCACCAACAACCGGGACGGGCATTGGAGAGGGCTACACCTTC. Complete variable domain (other parts from reference TRBV18 and TRBJ1-2): NAGVMQNPRHLVRRRGQEARLRCSPMKGHSHVYWYRQLPEEGLKFMVYLQKENIIDESGMPKERFSAEFPKEGPSILRIQQVVRGDSAAYFCASSPTTGTGIGEGYTFGSGTRLTVV.

In nucleotides, the CDR3 is TGTGCCAGCAGTCCGAATACTGATCCGCCCCAGCATTTT. As protein: CASSPNTDPPQHF. This chain joins TRBV28 and TRBJ1-5, with D unresolved. Trimming pared 5 bases from V and 9 bases from J, leaving 14 bases between. This CDR3 contains 13 residues. Germline V gene data show CDR1 as MDHEN and CDR2 as SYDVKM. The full variable domain, completed using reference TRBV28 and TRBJ1-5, is DVKVTQSSRYLVKRTGEKVFLECVQDMDHENMFWYRQDPGLGLRLIYFSYDVKMKEKGDIPEGYSVSREKKERFSLILESASTNQTSMYLCASSPNTDPPQHFGDGTRLSIL.

The rearrangement joins TRBV7-8 to TRBJ2-7; no definite D call. V shed 5 bases and J shed 3 bases, with 17 bases lying between them. Germline V gene data show CDR1 as SGHVS and CDR2 as FQNEAQ. The CDR3 consists of 15 residues. This CDR3 is CASSLRGSPLYEQYF. Here the CDR3 DNA reads TGTGCCAGCAGCCTTCGTGGCTCCCCCCTCTACGAGCAGTACTTC.

This clone has only a few counts. The rearrangement uses TRBV6-5 and TRBJ1-1, with D uncertain. Trimming shortened V by 7 bases and J by 1 base, and 10 bases separated the two germline ends. Germline-derived CDR1 and CDR2 are MNHEY and SVGAGI. The CDR3 runs to 13 residues. For the CDR3, the DNA is TGTGCCAGCACGCAGCCGGGGAACACTGAAGCTTTCTTT. It codes for CASTQPGNTEAFF.

This clone was seen once. The chain uses TRBV15 and TRBJ2-5; the D is unclear. V was clipped by 8 bases and J by 0 bases, with 10 bases between them. CDR1 is LNHNV, CDR2 YYDKDF, per germline (reference sequence). The CDR3 loop spans 13 amino acids. DNA for the CDR3: TGTGCCACCGGTAAAGGTAACCAAGAGACCCAGTACTTC. It is translated as CATGKGNQETQYF.

This chain uses TRBV28 with TRBJ1-3; 8 bases match TRBD1. The junction had 12 bases not matched to a gene; V was cut back by 2 bases and J by 0 bases. Germline V gives CDR1 MDHEN, CDR2 SYDVKM. The CDR3 covers 19 residues. CDR3 DNA sequence: TGTGCCAGCAGTTTACGAAAACAGGGGGTCACTCCCTCTGGAAACACCATATATTTT. Its protein product is CASSLRKQGVTPSGNTIYF.

CDR3 loop: CASIKWTLQETQYF. DNA for the CDR3: TGTGCCAGCATCAAGTGGACACTCCAAGAGACCCAGTACTTC. The V gene is TRBV2, the J gene TRBJ2-5, with D possibly matching TRBD1 (5 bases). Trimming left V 7 bases short and J 1 base short, with 13 bases between. The CDR3 has 14 residues. CDR1 SNHLY and CDR2 FYNNEI come from the germline V gene.

V gene TRBV19 combines with J gene TRBJ2-1; unclear D gene. CDR3 length equals 16 residues. Germline CDR1 LNHDA, CDR2 SQIVND (reference sequence). Trimming took off 6 bases at V and 0 bases at J, with 15 bases between the two ends. The CDR3 reads CASSTPSPNSYNEQFF. CDR3 sequence (DNA): TGTGCCAGTAGCACCCCCAGCCCGAACTCCTACAATGAGCAGTTCTTC.

The chain employs TRBV7-9 and TRBJ2-7; a possible D gene is TRBD2 (5 bases). The V gene lost 1 base and the J gene lost 1 base, with 11 bases spanning the gap. Looked up from germline, CDR1 is SEHNR and CDR2 is FQNEAQ (reference sequence). CDR3 length: 15 amino acids. CDR3 region: CASSLGLGSSYEQYF. The CDR3 region has the DNA TGTGCCAGCAGCTTAGGTCTGGGGAGTTCCTACGAGCAGTACTTC.

The chain combines TRBV6-1 with TRBJ1-4; D is possibly TRBD1 (5 bases). The germline V and J ends were trimmed by 5 bases and 4 bases, with 14 bases remaining between them. The CDR3 consists of 15 residues. Germline V gives CDR1 MNHNS, CDR2 SASEGT. The CDR3 spells CASSPLTANNEKLFF. The CDR3 nucleotides are TGTGCCAGCAGTCCCTTGACAGCCAATAATGAAAAACTGTTTTTT.